This T cell receptor (beta chain) was identified in a study of OX40 agonist ivuxolimab in advanced cancers. Study-level findings and limits: At doses 0.1 to 3.0 mg/kg, CD4+ and CD8+ clones expanded.

Clones were sequenced by immunoSEQ multiplex PCR, and TCRdb holds only the in-frame ones, with some missing. Of around 16,000 clones in the sample, roughly three quarters were seen once. V lost 0 bases to trimming and J lost 2 bases, with 7 bases between them. This CDR3 spans 14 amino acids. Germline CDR1 and CDR2: MNHEY and SMNVEV (reference sequence). In the case of this clone: The antigen is unknown.

The TCR sequence derives from an adult with an advanced solid tumor such as melanoma, head and neck, liver or kidney cancer. The genes are TRBV27 and TRBJ1-1, with a weak D call TRBD1 (5 bases). Sequencing used CD4+ or CD8+ T cells sorted from blood, obtained in a trial of the OX40 agonist ivuxolimab. This chain's CDR3 is CASSLSQGNTEAFF. The CDR3 DNA is TGTGCCAGCAGTTTATCGCAGGGTAACACTGAAGCTTTCTTT.